This T cell receptor beta chain was retrieved from a study of blood T cell repertoires in COVID-19. The overall study: COVID-19 samples from acute and convalescent phases originated in the United States, Italy and Spain.

The germline V gene encodes CDR1 SGHAT and CDR2 FQNNGV. The CDR3 consists of 14 residues. V dropped 3 bases and J dropped 7 bases, with 15 bases sitting between them. This clone was seen just once. Method: immunoSEQ multiplex PCR; TCRdb's copy keeps in-frame clones and lacks some. The table has around 200,000 clones, approximately 90% seen once. The sequence derives from a woman older than 75 in a cohort sampled during active or convalescent COVID-19. Sequencing was performed on peripheral blood. The V call is TRBV11-2, the J call TRBJ1-1, with D possibly matching TRBD1 (6 bases). The CDR3 protein is CASSFPGALIEAFF. CDR3 nucleotides: TGTGCCAGCAGCTTCCCAGGGGCCTTAATTGAAGCTTTCTTT. Full variable domain (missing parts from reference TRBV11-2 and TRBJ1-1): EAGVAQSPRYKIIEKRQSVAFWCNPISGHATLYWYQQILGQGPKLLIQFQNNGVVDDSQLPKDRFSAERLKGVDSTLKIQPAKLEDSAVYLCASSFPGALIEAFFGQGTRLTVV.